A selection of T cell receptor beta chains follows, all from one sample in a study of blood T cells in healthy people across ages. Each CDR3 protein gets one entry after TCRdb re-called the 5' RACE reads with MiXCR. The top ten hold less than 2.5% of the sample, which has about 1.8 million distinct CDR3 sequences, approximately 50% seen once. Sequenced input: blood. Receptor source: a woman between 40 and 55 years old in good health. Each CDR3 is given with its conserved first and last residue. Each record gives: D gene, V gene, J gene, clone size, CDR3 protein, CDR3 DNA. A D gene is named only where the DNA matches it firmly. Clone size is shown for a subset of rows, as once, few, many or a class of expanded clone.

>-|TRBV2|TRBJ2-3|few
CASSGDRASTDTQYF
TGTGCCAGCAGTGGGGACCGGGCTAGCACAGATACGCAGTATTTT
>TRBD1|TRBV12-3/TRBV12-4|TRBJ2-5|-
CASSLGQEKLGEQYF
TGTGCCAGCAGTCTCGGACAGGAAAAGCTTGGGGAGCAGTACTTC
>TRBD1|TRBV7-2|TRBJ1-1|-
CASSFQGGVQTEAFF
TGTGCCAGCAGCTTCCAGGGGGGGGTTCAGACTGAAGCTTTCTTT
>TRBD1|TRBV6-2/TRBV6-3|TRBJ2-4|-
CASIRDSYGLAKNIQYF
TGTGCCAGCATACGGGACAGTTATGGACTAGCCAAAAACATTCAGTACTTC
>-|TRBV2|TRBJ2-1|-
CASSSTLLDEQFF
TGTGCCAGCTCCTCGACTCTATTAGACGAGCAGTTCTTC
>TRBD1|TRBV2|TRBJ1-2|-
CASSLDRADGYTF
TGTGCCAGCAGCCTCGACAGGGCCGACGGCTACACCTTC
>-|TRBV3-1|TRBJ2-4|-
CASSQEYKSKNIQYF
TGTGCCAGCAGCCAAGAGTACAAGTCCAAAAACATTCAGTACTTC
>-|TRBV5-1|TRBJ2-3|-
CASSLSPDTDTQYF
TGCGCCAGCAGCTTGTCCCCCGACACAGATACGCAGTATTTT
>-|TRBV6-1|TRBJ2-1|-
CASSEEGGHHNEQFF
TGTGCCAGCAGTGAAGAAGGCGGACACCACAATGAGCAGTTCTTC
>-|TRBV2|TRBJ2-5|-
CASSEHSKETQYF
TGTGCCAGCAGTGAACATAGTAAAGAGACCCAGTACTTC
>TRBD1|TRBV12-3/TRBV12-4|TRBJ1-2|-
CASSRTGVGGYTF
TGTGCCAGCAGTCGGACAGGGGTGGGTGGCTACACCTTC
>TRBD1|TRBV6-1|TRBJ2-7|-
CASSAGTALYEQYF
TGTGCCAGCAGTGCCGGGACAGCCCTTTACGAGCAGTACTTC
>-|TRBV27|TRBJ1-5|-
CASSFQGHSNQPQHF
TGTGCCAGCAGTTTTCAGGGTCATAGCAATCAGCCCCAGCATTTT
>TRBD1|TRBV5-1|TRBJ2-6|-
CASRVTGGSGANVLTF
TGCGCCAGCAGAGTGACAGGGGGCTCTGGGGCCAACGTCCTGACTTTC
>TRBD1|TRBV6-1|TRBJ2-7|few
CASSITGTGGHEQYF
TGTGCCAGCAGCATTACCGGGACAGGGGGGCACGAGCAGTACTTC
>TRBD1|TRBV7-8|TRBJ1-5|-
CASSLPSQGADQPQHF
TGTGCCAGCAGCTTACCGTCCCAGGGGGCCGATCAGCCCCAGCATTTT
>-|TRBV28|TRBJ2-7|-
CASSLGPPGLPYEQYF
TGTGCCAGCAGTTTAGGTCCCCCCGGACTCCCCTACGAGCAGTACTTC
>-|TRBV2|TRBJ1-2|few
CAGLPGRGYGYTF
TGTGCCGGGCTTCCCGGGAGGGGCTATGGCTACACCTTC
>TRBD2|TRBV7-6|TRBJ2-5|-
CASSLSSLGGKETQYF
TGTGCCAGCAGCTTAAGTAGTTTGGGGGGGAAAGAGACCCAGTACTTC
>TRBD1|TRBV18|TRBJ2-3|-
CASSPQGAEDTQYF
TGTGCCAGCTCACCACAGGGGGCGGAAGATACGCAGTATTTT
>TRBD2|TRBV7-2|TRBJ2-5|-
CASSPRPTSGGTQYF
TGTGCCAGCAGCCCGAGACCGACTAGCGGAGGGACCCAGTACTTC
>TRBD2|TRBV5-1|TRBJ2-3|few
CASSPTIAGAGRDTQYF
TGCGCCAGCAGCCCAACTATAGCGGGGGCTGGACGGGATACGCAGTATTTT
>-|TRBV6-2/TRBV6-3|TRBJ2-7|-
CASIGPAAGSSYNEQYF
TGTGCCAGCATAGGCCCGGCGGCCGGGAGCTCCTACAATGAGCAGTACTTC
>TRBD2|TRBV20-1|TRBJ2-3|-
CSGTSSSTDTQYF
TGCAGTGGGACTAGCTCTAGCACAGATACGCAGTATTTT
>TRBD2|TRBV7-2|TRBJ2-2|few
CASSATSGGHGELFF
TGTGCCAGCAGCGCAACTAGCGGGGGACACGGGGAGCTGTTTTTT
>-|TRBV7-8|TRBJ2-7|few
CASSQLRAHEQYF
TGTGCCAGCAGCCAACTCAGGGCCCACGAGCAGTACTTC